This record covers a single T cell receptor (beta chain). Other DNA sequences in the sample encode the same CDR3. The sample is drawn from a study of blood T cell repertoires in COVID-19. Looking at the study overall: The United States, Italy and Spain supplied acute and convalescent COVID-19 samples. T cells, B-cell-depleted T cells, or PBMCs supplied cDNA or gDNA.

Authors' analysis steps: Reference gene primer amplification yielded estimated nucleated cell counts. Assay used: immunoSEQ multiplex PCR; TCRdb lists only in-frame clones, some missing. V, J and clone size were drawn from that table, and D and trimming were deduced from the DNA. The sample includes about 83,000 clones, more than 65% seen only once; the top ten take 20%. Material for sequencing was peripheral blood. The receptor was derived from a woman of 80 years or more with active or convalescent COVID-19.

CDR3 residues: CASSPLQGQETQYF. The CDR3 DNA follows: TGTGCCAGCTCACCATTACAGGGGCAAGAGACCCAGTACTTC. V gene TRBV18 combines with J gene TRBJ2-5; TRBD1 aligns across 7 bases. Per the germline V gene, CDR1 is KGHSH and CDR2 is LQKENI. The CDR3 contains 14 residues. After removal of 2 bases from V and 2 bases from J, the junction contained 2 bases not matched to a gene. Full variable domain (rest looked up from reference TRBV18 and TRBJ2-5): NAGVMQNPRHLVRRRGQEARLRCSPMKGHSHVYWYRQLPEEGLKFMVYLQKENIIDESGMPKERFSAEFPKEGPSILRIQQVVRGDSAAYFCASSPLQGQETQYFGPGTRLLVL.